This is a list of T cell receptor beta chains from one sample in a study of Ad26.COV2.S vaccination and SARS-CoV-2 variants. Produced via immunoSEQ multiplex PCR; TCRdb's table is partial and in-frame only. This table holds 510,000 or so clones, roughly nine tenths found once. The specimen was peripheral blood, collected in a trial of Ad26.COV2.S vaccine versus placebo. The receptors originated from a person between 18 and 65 years old who received the Ad26.COV2.S COVID-19 vaccine or a placebo. The CDR3 runs from the conserved cysteine through the conserved F or W. Fields, in order: J gene, clone size, V gene, D gene, CDR3 DNA, CDR3 protein. A D gene is named only where the DNA matches it firmly. Where a row states a size, it is once, few, many or the class of an expanded clone; other rows omit it.

j_call: TRBJ1-6; clone_size: .; v_call: TRBV6-2/TRBV6-3; d_call: .; cdr3_nt: TGTGCCAGCAGTCGCACCCGGGCCGAAAATTCACCCCTCCACTTT; cdr3_aa: CASSRTRAENSPLHF
j_call: TRBJ2-2; clone_size: .; v_call: TRBV7-2; d_call: TRBD1; cdr3_nt: TGTGCCAGCAGCGGAGGGACAGGGCCTTCAACCGGGGAGCTGTTTTTT; cdr3_aa: CASSGGTGPSTGELFF
j_call: TRBJ2-1; clone_size: .; v_call: TRBV28; d_call: TRBD2; cdr3_nt: TGTGCCAGCGGCGGGAGAATGAGAGGGGAGCAGTTCTTC; cdr3_aa: CASGGRMRGEQFF
j_call: TRBJ2-3; clone_size: .; v_call: TRBV7-9; d_call: TRBD1; cdr3_nt: TGTGCCACAAAGACCGGGACAGGGGTTTCAGATACGCAGTATTTT; cdr3_aa: CATKTGTGVSDTQYF
j_call: TRBJ2-7; clone_size: .; v_call: TRBV5-8; d_call: .; cdr3_nt: TGTGCCAGCGCACTTTCCTACGAGCAGTACTTC; cdr3_aa: CASALSYEQYF
j_call: TRBJ2-7; clone_size: .; v_call: TRBV28; d_call: TRBD1; cdr3_nt: TGTGCCAGCAGTGGGGACAGGCTCTACGAGCAGTACTTC; cdr3_aa: CASSGDRLYEQYF
j_call: TRBJ2-1; clone_size: .; v_call: TRBV5-1; d_call: .; cdr3_nt: TGCGCCAGCAGCTTGGCCGTAGGCGTCTCCTACAATGAGCAGTTCTTC; cdr3_aa: CASSLAVGVSYNEQFF
j_call: TRBJ1-4; clone_size: .; v_call: TRBV19; d_call: .; cdr3_nt: TGTGCCACCAGTCGCGATGAAAAACTGTTTTTT; cdr3_aa: CATSRDEKLFF
j_call: TRBJ1-5; clone_size: .; v_call: TRBV6-5; d_call: .; cdr3_nt: TGTGCCAGCAGTCCCTCAGGGTATAGCAATCAGCCCCAGCATTTT; cdr3_aa: CASSPSGYSNQPQHF
j_call: TRBJ2-1; clone_size: .; v_call: TRBV19; d_call: .; cdr3_nt: TGTGCCAGTAGTATCTCCGTCAACAATGAGCAGTTCTTC; cdr3_aa: CASSISVNNEQFF
j_call: TRBJ1-6; clone_size: .; v_call: TRBV6-2/TRBV6-3; d_call: .; cdr3_nt: TGTGCCAGCAGTCCGGGTGCCCCAAGCTCACCCCTCCACTTT; cdr3_aa: CASSPGAPSSPLHF
j_call: TRBJ1-2; clone_size: .; v_call: TRBV15; d_call: .; cdr3_nt: TGTGCCACCAGCAGAGAGTGGGGTACCAACTATGGCTACACCTTC; cdr3_aa: CATSREWGTNYGYTF
j_call: TRBJ2-1; clone_size: .; v_call: TRBV7-3; d_call: TRBD2; cdr3_nt: TGTGCCAGCAGGTTGGATGGCGGGAGGCAAGGTGAGCAGTTCTTC; cdr3_aa: CASRLDGGRQGEQFF
j_call: TRBJ1-2; clone_size: few; v_call: TRBV9; d_call: TRBD1; cdr3_nt: TGTGCCAGCAGCTCCAGGACAGGGGGCGGCTACACCTTC; cdr3_aa: CASSSRTGGGYTF
j_call: TRBJ1-1; clone_size: once; v_call: TRBV14; d_call: .; cdr3_nt: TGTGCCAGCAGCCAAGATTTGGTGGACACTGAAGCTTTCTTT; cdr3_aa: CASSQDLVDTEAFF
j_call: TRBJ1-6; clone_size: .; v_call: TRBV28; d_call: .; cdr3_nt: TGTGCCAGCGTAGGAAATTCACCCCTCCACTTT; cdr3_aa: CASVGNSPLHF
j_call: TRBJ1-1; clone_size: .; v_call: TRBV19; d_call: .; cdr3_nt: TGTGCCAGTACCCCAACCCCGGGACTGCCGAACACTGAAGCTTTCTTT; cdr3_aa: CASTPTPGLPNTEAFF
j_call: TRBJ1-1; clone_size: .; v_call: TRBV2; d_call: TRBD1; cdr3_nt: TGTGCCAGCAGTTCTAGACAGGGCCCGATACCTTTCTTT; cdr3_aa: CASSSRQGPIPFF
j_call: TRBJ1-5; clone_size: .; v_call: TRBV5-8; d_call: TRBD1; cdr3_nt: TGTGCCAGCAGCCCACGGGGACAGACTAATCAGCCCCAGCATTTT; cdr3_aa: CASSPRGQTNQPQHF
j_call: TRBJ2-1; clone_size: .; v_call: TRBV2; d_call: TRBD2; cdr3_nt: TGTGCCAGCAGTGGGGCTGGCGGGAGCCGCAAGGTTGAGCAGTTCTTC; cdr3_aa: CASSGAGGSRKVEQFF
j_call: TRBJ2-7; clone_size: .; v_call: TRBV9; d_call: .; cdr3_nt: TGTGCCAGCAGCGTAGCAGCAGATAGAAGCGAGCAGTACTTC; cdr3_aa: CASSVAADRSEQYF
j_call: TRBJ1-2; clone_size: .; v_call: TRBV6-6; d_call: TRBD1; cdr3_nt: TGTGCCAGCAGTCAAGGACAGGGCGGCTACACCTTC; cdr3_aa: CASSQGQGGYTF
j_call: TRBJ2-1; clone_size: .; v_call: TRBV4-2; d_call: .; cdr3_nt: TGTGCCAGCAGCCAAGGCGAGTTCGGTGAGCAGTTCTTC; cdr3_aa: CASSQGEFGEQFF
j_call: TRBJ2-7; clone_size: .; v_call: TRBV5-1; d_call: .; cdr3_nt: TGCGCCAGCAGCTCGGTCACCTACGAGCAGTACTTC; cdr3_aa: CASSSVTYEQYF
j_call: TRBJ2-1; clone_size: .; v_call: TRBV18; d_call: TRBD2; cdr3_nt: TGTGCCAGCTCCCAAAAGCGGGACCGGGCCTACAATGAGCAGTTCTTC; cdr3_aa: CASSQKRDRAYNEQFF
j_call: TRBJ1-4; clone_size: .; v_call: TRBV24-1; d_call: TRBD1; cdr3_nt: TGTGCCACCAGTGATTTCTCGGACAGGGGGCATGAAAAACTGTTTTTT; cdr3_aa: CATSDFSDRGHEKLFF
j_call: TRBJ1-2; clone_size: .; v_call: TRBV5-4; d_call: .; cdr3_nt: TGTGCCAGCAATATCCCAGGGAGTGCGGACTATGGCTACACCTTC; cdr3_aa: CASNIPGSADYGYTF
j_call: TRBJ2-7; clone_size: .; v_call: TRBV24-1; d_call: TRBD2; cdr3_nt: TGTGCCACCAGTGATTTTGTGGCGGGGGCCTACGAGCAGTACTTC; cdr3_aa: CATSDFVAGAYEQYF
j_call: TRBJ2-7; clone_size: .; v_call: TRBV27; d_call: .; cdr3_nt: TGTGCCAGCAGTTCGGGCTACCAAGCCTACGAGCAGTACTTC; cdr3_aa: CASSSGYQAYEQYF
j_call: TRBJ2-7; clone_size: .; v_call: TRBV7-2; d_call: .; cdr3_nt: TGTGCCAGCAGCTTAGCGACCTCCCGCGCCTACGAGCAGTACTTC; cdr3_aa: CASSLATSRAYEQYF
j_call: TRBJ1-4; clone_size: .; v_call: TRBV19; d_call: .; cdr3_nt: TGTGCCAGTAGCCTTCAAGGGTCAAGGAGCGAAAAACTGTTTTTT; cdr3_aa: CASSLQGSRSEKLFF
j_call: TRBJ2-1; clone_size: .; v_call: TRBV3-1/TRBV3-2; d_call: .; cdr3_nt: TGTGCCAGCAGCCTGACAGAGTACAATGAGCAGTTCTTC; cdr3_aa: CASSLTEYNEQFF
j_call: TRBJ2-3; clone_size: .; v_call: TRBV27; d_call: .; cdr3_nt: TGTGCCAGCAGTTTAGAGGTGAGGGCGGGGCGCACAGATACGCAGTATTTT; cdr3_aa: CASSLEVRAGRTDTQYF
j_call: TRBJ1-1; clone_size: .; v_call: TRBV6-5; d_call: .; cdr3_nt: TGTGCCAGCAGCCTACCCGGGCGCACTGAAGCTTTCTTT; cdr3_aa: CASSLPGRTEAFF
j_call: TRBJ2-7; clone_size: .; v_call: TRBV30; d_call: .; cdr3_nt: TGTGCCTGGAACGCGGGGCCCTACGAGCAGTACTTC; cdr3_aa: CAWNAGPYEQYF
j_call: TRBJ2-7; clone_size: .; v_call: TRBV5-6; d_call: .; cdr3_nt: TGTGCCAGCAGACATAAACGGCGGAGTAAACCCTACGAGCAGTACTTC; cdr3_aa: CASRHKRRSKPYEQYF
j_call: TRBJ2-4; clone_size: .; v_call: TRBV28; d_call: .; cdr3_nt: TGTGCCAGCATGACAGGTCTTAGAGCCAAAAACATTCAGTACTTC; cdr3_aa: CASMTGLRAKNIQYF
j_call: TRBJ2-6; clone_size: few; v_call: TRBV4-3; d_call: .; cdr3_nt: TGCGCCAGCTCCTGGGACCATACCCCCTCTGGGGCCAACGTCCTGACTTTC; cdr3_aa: CASSWDHTPSGANVLTF
j_call: TRBJ1-4; clone_size: .; v_call: TRBV5-5; d_call: .; cdr3_nt: TGTGCCAGCAGCTCCCTAACAGGGCTAGGTGAAAAACTGTTTTTT; cdr3_aa: CASSSLTGLGEKLFF
j_call: TRBJ2-7; clone_size: .; v_call: TRBV4-3; d_call: .; cdr3_nt: TGCGCCAGCAGCCAAGGTGTGACCTACGAGCAGTACTTC; cdr3_aa: CASSQGVTYEQYF
j_call: TRBJ2-7; clone_size: once; v_call: TRBV30; d_call: .; cdr3_nt: TGTGCCTTCGCATCGAGGGAGCAGTACTTC; cdr3_aa: CAFASREQYF